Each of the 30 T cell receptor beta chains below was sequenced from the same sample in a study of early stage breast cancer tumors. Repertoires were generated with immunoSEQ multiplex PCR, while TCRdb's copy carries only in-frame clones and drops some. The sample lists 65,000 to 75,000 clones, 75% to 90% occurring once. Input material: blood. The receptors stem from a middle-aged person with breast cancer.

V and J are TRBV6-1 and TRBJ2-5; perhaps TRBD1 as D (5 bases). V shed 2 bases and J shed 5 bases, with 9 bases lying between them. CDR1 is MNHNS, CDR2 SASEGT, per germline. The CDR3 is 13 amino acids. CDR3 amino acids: CASSERGRETQYF. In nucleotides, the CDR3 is TGTGCCAGCAGTGAAAGGGGCCGCGAGACCCAGTACTTC.

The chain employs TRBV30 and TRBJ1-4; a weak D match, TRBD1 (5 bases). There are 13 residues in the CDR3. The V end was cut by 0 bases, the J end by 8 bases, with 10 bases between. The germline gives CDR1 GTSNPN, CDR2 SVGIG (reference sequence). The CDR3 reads CAWSVQEWEKLFF. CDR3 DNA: TGTGCCTGGAGTGTACAGGAGTGGGAAAAACTGTTTTTT.

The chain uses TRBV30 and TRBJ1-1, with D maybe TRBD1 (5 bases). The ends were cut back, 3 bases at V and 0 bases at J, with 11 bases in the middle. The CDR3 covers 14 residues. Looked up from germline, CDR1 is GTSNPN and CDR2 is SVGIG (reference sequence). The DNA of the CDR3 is TGTGCCTGGAGGGAATGGGGGGTGAACACTGAAGCTTTCTTT. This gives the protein CAWREWGVNTEAFF.

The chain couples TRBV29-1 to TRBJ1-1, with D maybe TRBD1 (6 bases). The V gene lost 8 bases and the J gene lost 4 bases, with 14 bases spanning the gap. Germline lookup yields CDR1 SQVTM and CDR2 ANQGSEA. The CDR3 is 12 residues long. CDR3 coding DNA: TGCAGCACTTTAACAGGGAGCACTGAAGCTTTCTTT. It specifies CSTLTGSTEAFF.

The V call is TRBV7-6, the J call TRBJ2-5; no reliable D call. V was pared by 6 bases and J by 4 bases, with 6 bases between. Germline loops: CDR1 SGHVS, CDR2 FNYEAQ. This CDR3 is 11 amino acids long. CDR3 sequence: CASSTTETQYF. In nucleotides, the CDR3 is TGTGCCAGCAGTACCACAGAGACCCAGTACTTC.

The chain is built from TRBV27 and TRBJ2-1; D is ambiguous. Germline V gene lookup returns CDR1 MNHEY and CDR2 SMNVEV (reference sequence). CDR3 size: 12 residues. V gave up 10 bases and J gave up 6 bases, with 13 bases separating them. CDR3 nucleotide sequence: TGTGCCACCGCATGGGCTGGCAATGAGCAGTTCTTC. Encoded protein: CATAWAGNEQFF.

This CDR3 reads CASRRGTGGMYEQFF. CDR3 DNA sequence: TGTGCCAGTAGGAGAGGGACAGGGGGCATGTATGAGCAGTTCTTC. The J gene is TRBJ2-1, the V gene TRBV19; TRBD1 aligns across 12 bases. Germline CDR1 LNHDA, CDR2 SQIVND (reference sequence). This CDR3 has 15 amino acids. Losses at the gene ends were 6 bases for V and 8 bases for J; bases not matched to a gene: 8.

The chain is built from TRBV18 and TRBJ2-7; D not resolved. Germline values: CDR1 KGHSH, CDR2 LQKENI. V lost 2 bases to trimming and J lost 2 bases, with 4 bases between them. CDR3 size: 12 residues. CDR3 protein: CASSPRPYEQYF. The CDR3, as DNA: TGTGCCAGCTCACCAAGACCCTACGAGCAGTACTTC.

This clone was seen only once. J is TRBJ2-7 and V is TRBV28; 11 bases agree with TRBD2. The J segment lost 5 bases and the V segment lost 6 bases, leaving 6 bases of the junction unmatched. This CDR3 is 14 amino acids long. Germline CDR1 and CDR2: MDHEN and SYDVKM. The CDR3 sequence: CASRPLTSGNEQYF. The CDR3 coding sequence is TGTGCCAGCAGGCCGCTGACTAGCGGGAACGAGCAGTACTTC.

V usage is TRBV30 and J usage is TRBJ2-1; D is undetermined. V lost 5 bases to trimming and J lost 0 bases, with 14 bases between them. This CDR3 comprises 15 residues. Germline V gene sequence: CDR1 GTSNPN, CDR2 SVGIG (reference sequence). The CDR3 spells CAWLTGSTSYNEQFF. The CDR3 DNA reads TGTGCCTGGCTCACCGGGTCGACCTCCTACAATGAGCAGTTCTTC.

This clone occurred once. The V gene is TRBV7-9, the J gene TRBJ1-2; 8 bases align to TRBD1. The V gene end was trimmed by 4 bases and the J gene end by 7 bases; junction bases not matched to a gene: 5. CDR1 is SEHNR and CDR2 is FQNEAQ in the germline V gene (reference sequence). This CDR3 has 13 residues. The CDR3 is CASSSQGATGYTF. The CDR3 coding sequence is TGTGCCAGCAGCTCGCAGGGGGCGACTGGCTACACCTTC.

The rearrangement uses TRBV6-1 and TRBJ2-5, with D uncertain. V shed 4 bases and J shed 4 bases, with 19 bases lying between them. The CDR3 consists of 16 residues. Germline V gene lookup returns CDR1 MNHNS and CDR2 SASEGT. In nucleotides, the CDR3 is TGTGCCAGCAGTGTCCAACCGATAACTCTGGGAGAGACCCAGTACTTC. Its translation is CASSVQPITLGETQYF.

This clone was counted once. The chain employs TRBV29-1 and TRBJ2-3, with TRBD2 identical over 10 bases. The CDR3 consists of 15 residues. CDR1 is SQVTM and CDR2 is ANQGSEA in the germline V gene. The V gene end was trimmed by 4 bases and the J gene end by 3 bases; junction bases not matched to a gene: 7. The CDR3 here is CSVGLAGALTDTQYF. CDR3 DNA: TGCAGCGTTGGGCTAGCGGGAGCTCTGACAGATACGCAGTATTTT.

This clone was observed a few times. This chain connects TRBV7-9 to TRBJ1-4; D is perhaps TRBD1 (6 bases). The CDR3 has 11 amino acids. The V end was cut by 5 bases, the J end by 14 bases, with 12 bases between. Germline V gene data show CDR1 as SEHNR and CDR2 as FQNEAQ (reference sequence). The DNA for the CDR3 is TGTGCCAGCAGCCAGCGGGACACCCTGTTTTTT. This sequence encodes CASSQRDTLFF. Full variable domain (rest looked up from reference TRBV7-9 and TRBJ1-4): DTGVSQNPRHKITKRGQNVTFRCDPISEHNRLYWYRQTLGQGPEFLTYFQNEAQLEKSRLLSDRFSAERPKGSFSTLEIQRTEQGDSAMYLCASSQRDTLFFGSGTQLSVL.

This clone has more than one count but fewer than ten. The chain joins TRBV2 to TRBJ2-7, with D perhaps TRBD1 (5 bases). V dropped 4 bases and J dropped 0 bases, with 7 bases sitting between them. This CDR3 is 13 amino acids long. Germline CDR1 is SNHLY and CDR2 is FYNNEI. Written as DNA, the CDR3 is TGTGCCAGCAGTGTTGACAGCTCCTACGAGCAGTACTTC. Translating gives CASSVDSSYEQYF.

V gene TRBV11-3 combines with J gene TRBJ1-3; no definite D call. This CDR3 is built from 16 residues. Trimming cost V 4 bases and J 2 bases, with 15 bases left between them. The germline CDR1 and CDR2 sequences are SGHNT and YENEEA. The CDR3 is CASSSKHGRAGNTIYF. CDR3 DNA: TGTGCCAGCAGCTCCAAACATGGGAGGGCTGGAAACACCATATATTTT.

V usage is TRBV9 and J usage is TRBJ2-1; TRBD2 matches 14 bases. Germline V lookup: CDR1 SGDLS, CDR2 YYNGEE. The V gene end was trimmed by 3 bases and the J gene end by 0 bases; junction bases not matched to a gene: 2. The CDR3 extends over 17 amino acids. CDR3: CASSAGTSGSSYNEQFF. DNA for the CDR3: TGTGCCAGCAGCGCGGGGACTAGCGGGAGCTCCTACAATGAGCAGTTCTTC.

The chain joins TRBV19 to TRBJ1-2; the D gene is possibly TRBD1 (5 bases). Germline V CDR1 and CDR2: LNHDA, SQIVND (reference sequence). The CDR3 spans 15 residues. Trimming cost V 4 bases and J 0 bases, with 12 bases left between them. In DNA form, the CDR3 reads TGTGCCAGTAGTACCGGGACCGTCGCTAACTATGGCTACACCTTC. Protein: CASSTGTVANYGYTF.

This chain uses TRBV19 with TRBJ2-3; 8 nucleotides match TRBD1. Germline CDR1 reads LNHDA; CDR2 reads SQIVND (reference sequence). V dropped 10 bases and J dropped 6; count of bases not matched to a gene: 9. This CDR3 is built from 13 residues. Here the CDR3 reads CATRTGMWDTQYF. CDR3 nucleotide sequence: TGTGCCACCCGGACAGGGATGTGGGATACGCAGTATTTT.

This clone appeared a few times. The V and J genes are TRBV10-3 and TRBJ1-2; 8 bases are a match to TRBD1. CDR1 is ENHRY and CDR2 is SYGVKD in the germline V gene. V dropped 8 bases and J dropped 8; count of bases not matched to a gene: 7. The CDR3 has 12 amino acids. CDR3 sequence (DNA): TGTGCCATCCAGGACAGGGTATTAGGCTACACCTTC. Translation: CAIQDRVLGYTF.

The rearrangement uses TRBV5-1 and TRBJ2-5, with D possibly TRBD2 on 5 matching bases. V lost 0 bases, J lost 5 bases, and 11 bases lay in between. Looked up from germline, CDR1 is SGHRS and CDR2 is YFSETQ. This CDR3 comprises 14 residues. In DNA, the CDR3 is TGCGCCAGCAGCTTGGCGGTCGGCGGGGAGACCCAGTACTTC. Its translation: CASSLAVGGETQYF.

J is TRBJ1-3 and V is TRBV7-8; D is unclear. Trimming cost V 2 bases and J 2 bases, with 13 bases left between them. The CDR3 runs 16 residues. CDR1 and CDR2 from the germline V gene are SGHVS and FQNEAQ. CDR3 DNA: TGTGCCAGCAGCTTAACCACGACAAGAACTGGAAACACCATATATTTT. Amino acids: CASSLTTTRTGNTIYF.

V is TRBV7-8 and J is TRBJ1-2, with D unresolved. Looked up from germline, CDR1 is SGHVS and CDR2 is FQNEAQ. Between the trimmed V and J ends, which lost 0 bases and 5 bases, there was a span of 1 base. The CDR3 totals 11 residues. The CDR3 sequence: CASSLAYGYTF. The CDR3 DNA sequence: TGTGCCAGCAGCTTAGCGTATGGCTACACCTTC.

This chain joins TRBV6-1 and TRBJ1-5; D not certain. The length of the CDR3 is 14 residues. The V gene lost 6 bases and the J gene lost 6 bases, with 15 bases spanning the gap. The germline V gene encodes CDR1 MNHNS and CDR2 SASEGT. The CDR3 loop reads CASSGFGVFQPQHF. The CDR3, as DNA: TGTGCCAGCAGCGGGTTTGGGGTTTTTCAGCCCCAGCATTTT.

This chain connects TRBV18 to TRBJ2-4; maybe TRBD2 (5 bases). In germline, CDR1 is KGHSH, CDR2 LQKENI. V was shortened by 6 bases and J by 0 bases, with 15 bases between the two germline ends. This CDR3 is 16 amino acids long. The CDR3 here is CASSPTGLVAKNIQYF. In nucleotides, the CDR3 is TGTGCCAGCTCCCCTACCGGACTGGTAGCCAAAAACATTCAGTACTTC. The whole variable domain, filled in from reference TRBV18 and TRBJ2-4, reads NAGVMQNPRHLVRRRGQEARLRCSPMKGHSHVYWYRQLPEEGLKFMVYLQKENIIDESGMPKERFSAEFPKEGPSILRIQQVVRGDSAAYFCASSPTGLVAKNIQYFGAGTRLSVL.

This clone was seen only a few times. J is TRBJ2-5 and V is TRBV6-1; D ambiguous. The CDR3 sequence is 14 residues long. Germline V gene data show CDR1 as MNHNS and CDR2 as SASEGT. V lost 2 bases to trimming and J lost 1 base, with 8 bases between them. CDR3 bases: TGTGCCAGCAGTGAATACGGCAGCCAAGAGACCCAGTACTTC. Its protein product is CASSEYGSQETQYF.

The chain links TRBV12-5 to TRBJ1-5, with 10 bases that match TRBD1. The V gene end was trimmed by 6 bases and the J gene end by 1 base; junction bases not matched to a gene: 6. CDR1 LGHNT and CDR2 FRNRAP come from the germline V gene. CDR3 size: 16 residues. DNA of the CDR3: TGTGCTAGTGGCCGGGGGGGACAGGGGAGCAATCAGCCCCAGCATTTT. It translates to CASGRGGQGSNQPQHF.

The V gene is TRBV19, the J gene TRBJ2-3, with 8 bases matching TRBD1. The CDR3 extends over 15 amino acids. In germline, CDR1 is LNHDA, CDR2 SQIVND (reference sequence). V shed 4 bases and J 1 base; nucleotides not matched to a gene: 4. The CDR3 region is CASSRQGAGTDTQYF. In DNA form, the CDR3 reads TGTGCCAGTAGTAGGCAGGGGGCTGGCACAGATACGCAGTATTTT.

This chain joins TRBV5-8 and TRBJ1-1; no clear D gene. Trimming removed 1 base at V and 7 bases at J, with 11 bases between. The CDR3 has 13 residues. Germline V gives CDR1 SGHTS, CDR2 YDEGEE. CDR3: CASSLWAADEAFF. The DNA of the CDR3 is TGTGCCAGCAGCTTGTGGGCTGCGGATGAAGCTTTCTTT. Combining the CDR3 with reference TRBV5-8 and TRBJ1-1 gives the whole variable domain EAGVTQSPTHLIKTRGQQATLRCSPISGHTSVYWYQQALGLGLQFLLWYDEGEERNRGNFPPRFSGRQFPNYSSELNVNALELEDSALYLCASSLWAADEAFFGQGTRLTVV.

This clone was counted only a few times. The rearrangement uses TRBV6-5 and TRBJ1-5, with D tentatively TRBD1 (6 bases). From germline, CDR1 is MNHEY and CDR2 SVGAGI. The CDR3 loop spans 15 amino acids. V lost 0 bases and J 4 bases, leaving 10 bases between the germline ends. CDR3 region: CASSYSNRANQPQHF. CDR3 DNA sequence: TGTGCCAGCAGTTACTCGAACAGGGCTAATCAGCCCCAGCATTTT.